Listed here are 22 T cell receptor beta chains from one sample, sequenced in a study of cytomegalovirus exposure and HLA in healthy donors. Some clones are missing from TCRdb's copy, which holds only in-frame ones; the method was immunoSEQ multiplex PCR. The data contain 55,000 to 75,000 clones, around 95% of them singletons. The sample was PBMCs. These TCRs come from a woman aged 18 to 35 in good health and CMV-seropositive.

The CDR3 spells CASSLEPVFPYYGYTF. CDR3 sequence (DNA): TGTGCCAGCAGCTTGGAACCGGTCTTCCCCTACTATGGCTACACCTTC. This sequence joins TRBV5-4 and TRBJ1-2; D is ambiguous. V dropped 0 bases and J dropped 3 bases, with 15 bases sitting between them. Germline V gene lookup returns CDR1 SGHNT and CDR2 YYREEE (reference sequence). This CDR3 spans 16 amino acids.

In this sample, this clone turned up once. The chain couples TRBV30 to TRBJ2-4; D not certain. This CDR3 has 11 amino acids. The germline V and J ends were trimmed by 3 bases and 12 bases, with 12 bases remaining between them. Germline-derived CDR1 and CDR2 are GTSNPN and SVGIG (reference sequence). The CDR3 coding sequence is TGTGCCTGGAGCTTAAAATCTAGTCAGTACTTC. Translating it yields CAWSLKSSQYF.

The rearrangement links TRBV30 to TRBJ2-5; D possibly corresponds to TRBD2 (6 bases). Trimming pared 0 bases from V and 4 bases from J, leaving 9 bases between. Germline CDR1 and CDR2: GTSNPN and SVGIG (reference sequence). CDR3 length: 13 residues. The CDR3 spells CAWSVLGGETQYF. The CDR3 DNA reads TGTGCCTGGAGTGTACTGGGAGGAGAGACCCAGTACTTC.

The genes are TRBV19 and TRBJ1-5; 8 positions match TRBD1. Germline loops: CDR1 LNHDA, CDR2 SQIVND (reference sequence). The length of the CDR3 is 13 residues. The V and J ends lost 9 bases and 6 bases, in that order; junction bases with no gene match: 7. The CDR3 nucleotides read TGTGCCAGCCAGACAGGGGAAGGTCAGCCCCAGCATTTT. Translated, it gives CASQTGEGQPQHF.

This chain links TRBV7-9 with TRBJ2-3; D perhaps matches TRBD1 (5 bases). The V end was cut by 5 bases, the J end by 6 bases, with 12 bases between. Per the germline V gene, CDR1 is SEHNR and CDR2 is FQNEAQ (reference sequence). The CDR3 is made up of 13 amino acids. CDR3 nucleotides: TGTGCCAGCAGCGTTCCAGGGTCCGATACGCAGTATTTT. The encoded protein is CASSVPGSDTQYF. The whole variable domain, filled in from reference TRBV7-9 and TRBJ2-3, reads DTGVSQNPRHKITKRGQNVTFRCDPISEHNRLYWYRQTLGQGPEFLTYFQNEAQLEKSRLLSDRFSAERPKGSFSTLEIQRTEQGDSAMYLCASSVPGSDTQYFGPGTRLTVL.

This clone appeared a single time. This chain connects TRBV28 to TRBJ2-7, with 7 bases lining up with TRBD2. CDR3 length: 15 residues. Per germline, CDR1 MDHEN and CDR2 SYDVKM. Losses at the gene ends were 7 bases for V and 2 bases for J; bases not matched to a gene: 11. The CDR3 here is CASTTGGVAPYEQYF. CDR3 nucleotide sequence: TGTGCCAGCACCACGGGGGGAGTAGCCCCCTACGAGCAGTACTTC.

Remarks on this clone: At one end, the junction sequence differs from germline, possibly due to a read error. This chain connects TRBV7-8 to TRBJ1-3; D may be TRBD1 (6 bases). Germline CDR1 SGHVS, CDR2 FQNEAQ. This CDR3 has 16 residues. CDR3 loop: CASSLAGAHSGNTIYF. The CDR3 nucleotides read TGTGCCAGCAGCCTAGCAGGGGCGCACTCTGGAAACACCATATATTTT.

The V call is TRBV27, the J call TRBJ2-3; D call uncertain. Germline lookup yields CDR1 MNHEY and CDR2 SMNVEV (reference sequence). The germline V and J ends were trimmed by 3 bases and 6 bases, with 4 bases remaining between them. This CDR3 has 11 amino acids. The CDR3 protein is CASSFGDTQYF. In DNA, the CDR3 is TGTGCCAGCAGTTTTGGCGATACGCAGTATTTT.

The chain combines TRBV7-2 with TRBJ1-1, with D unclear. V lost 5 bases, J lost 1 base, and 11 bases lay in between. The CDR3 is 14 amino acids. Germline CDR1 is SGHTA and CDR2 is FQGNSA. CDR3 region: CASSPPTENTEAFF. CDR3 bases: TGTGCCAGCAGCCCGCCTACAGAGAACACTGAAGCTTTCTTT.

This clone occurred once. The CDR3 loop is CASRFRGRNYGYTF. DNA for the CDR3: TGTGCCAGCAGATTCAGGGGTCGAAACTATGGCTACACCTTC. The chain carries TRBV6-5 and TRBJ1-2, with D maybe TRBD1 (6 bases). The CDR3 spans 14 residues. The V end lost 6 bases, the J end lost 2 bases, and 13 bases lay between the germline ends. Per the germline V gene, CDR1 is MNHEY and CDR2 is SVGAGI.

The chain uses TRBV12-2 and TRBJ2-3; TRBD2, the table's D call, lacks a check against the DNA. TRBV12-2 is flagged as a pseudogene. The CDR3 runs 17 residues. CDR3: CASRPRLAGGPRDTQYF. The CDR3 coding sequence is TGTGCAAGTCGCCCAAGACTAGCGGGAGGGCCGAGAGATACGCAGTATTTT.

J is TRBJ2-2 and V is TRBV7-9; a weak D match, TRBD1 (5 bases). The CDR3 is 16 amino acids. Per germline, CDR1 SEHNR and CDR2 FQNEAQ (reference sequence). V was trimmed by 5 bases and J by 0 bases, leaving 13 bases between them. CDR3 nucleotide sequence: TGTGCCAGCAGCCCTCCAGGGCGGTCGAACACCGGGGAGCTGTTTTTT. It codes for CASSPPGRSNTGELFF.

The gene calls are TRBV6-5 and TRBJ2-1, with a weak D call TRBD2 (5 bases). The CDR3 covers 13 residues. Germline V gene data show CDR1 as MNHEY and CDR2 as SVGAGI. Trimming took off 0 bases at V and 5 bases at J, with 5 bases between the two ends. CDR3 protein: CASSYSRDNEQFF. The CDR3, as DNA: TGTGCCAGCAGTTACTCGAGGGACAATGAGCAGTTCTTC.

This clone occurred once. V and J are TRBV6-1 and TRBJ1-5; D call uncertain. The CDR3 has 13 residues. Germline V CDR1 and CDR2: MNHNS, SASEGT. Trimming cost V 8 bases and J 2 bases, with 10 bases left between them. The CDR3 here is CASEPRGNQPQHF. The DNA of the CDR3 is TGTGCCAGCGAACCACGGGGCAATCAGCCCCAGCATTTT.

V usage is TRBV27 and J usage is TRBJ1-1; D may be TRBD1 (5 bases). V was trimmed by 5 bases and J by 3 bases, leaving 19 bases between them. The CDR3 runs 16 residues. CDR1 and CDR2 (germline): MNHEY, SMNVEV (reference sequence). The CDR3 nucleotides are TGTGCCAGCAGTATACATCCAGGGAAAATGGACACTGAAGCTTTCTTT. It yields the protein CASSIHPGKMDTEAFF.

The V and J genes are TRBV30 and TRBJ1-3; no clear D. Germline V gives CDR1 GTSNPN, CDR2 SVGIG (reference sequence). With 0 bases removed from V and 3 bases from J, the gap between germline ends came to 9 bases. CDR3 size: 14 residues. CDR3 DNA: TGTGCCTGGAGTGTAAATCTTTTTGGAAACACCATATATTTT. Translation gives CAWSVNLFGNTIYF.

The chain couples TRBV13 to TRBJ2-4, with a weak D call TRBD2 (5 bases). Germline V gene lookup returns CDR1 PRHDT and CDR2 FYEKMQ (reference sequence). Deletions cut 6 bases from V and 3 bases from J, with 9 bases between. The CDR3 totals 13 residues. The CDR3 reads CASRRSGKNIQYF. The CDR3 nucleotides are TGTGCCAGCAGGCGGAGCGGCAAAAACATTCAGTACTTC.

This sequence joins TRBV6-1 and TRBJ2-7; maybe TRBD1 (5 bases). The V end was cut by 3 bases, the J end by 7 bases, with 10 bases between. Germline loops: CDR1 MNHNS, CDR2 SASEGT. The CDR3 is 12 residues long. The CDR3 region is CASSETVEEQYF. In DNA, the CDR3 is TGTGCCAGCAGTGAGACAGTAGAGGAGCAGTACTTC.

The genes are TRBV7-3 and TRBJ2-3, with D maybe TRBD2 (5 bases). CDR1 is SGHTA and CDR2 is FQGTGA in the germline V gene. The CDR3 runs to 14 residues. The germline V and J ends were trimmed by 1 base and 3 bases, with 8 bases remaining between them. The CDR3 bases are TGTGCCAGCAGCTTAATCCCGGGGACAGATACGCAGTATTTT. It yields the protein CASSLIPGTDTQYF.

This sequence joins TRBV4-1 and TRBJ2-5; weak D call: TRBD2 (5 bases). Trimming removed 5 bases from V and 0 bases from J, with 10 bases in between. In germline, CDR1 is MGHRA, CDR2 YSYEKL. There are 14 residues in the CDR3. The CDR3 DNA sequence: TGCGCCAGCAGCTTGGGAGCCAACCAAGAGACCCAGTACTTC. Residues: CASSLGANQETQYF.

This clone was detected only once. The V and J genes are TRBV6-1 and TRBJ2-1; TRBD1 agrees at 8 bases. The CDR3 sequence is 13 residues long. CDR1 and CDR2 from the germline V gene are MNHNS and SASEGT. The trim removed 10 bases at V and 9 bases at J, leaving 11 bases unmatched. The CDR3 region has the DNA TGTGCCACCCACTTTTCAGGGGGCCTTGAGCAGTTCTTC. Translating gives CATHFSGGLEQFF.

J is TRBJ2-7 and V is TRBV5-1; 10 bases are shared with TRBD1. The junction had 4 bases not matched to a gene; V was cut back by 4 bases and J by 6 bases. Per germline, CDR1 SGHRS and CDR2 YFSETQ. The CDR3 covers 13 residues. The DNA for the CDR3 is TGCGCCAGCAGCATCGGACAGGGGGGCGAGCAGTACTTC. Amino acid sequence: CASSIGQGGEQYF.